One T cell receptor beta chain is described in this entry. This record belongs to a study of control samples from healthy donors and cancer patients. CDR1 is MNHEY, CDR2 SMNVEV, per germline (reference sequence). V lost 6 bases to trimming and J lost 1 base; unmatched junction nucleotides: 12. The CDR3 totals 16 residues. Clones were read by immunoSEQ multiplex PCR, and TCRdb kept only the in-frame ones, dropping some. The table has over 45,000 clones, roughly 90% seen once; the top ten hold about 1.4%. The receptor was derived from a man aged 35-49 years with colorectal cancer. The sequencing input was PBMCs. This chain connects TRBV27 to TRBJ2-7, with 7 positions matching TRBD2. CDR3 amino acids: CASSSSSGTLSYEQYF. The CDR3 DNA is TGTGCCAGCAGCAGTTCTAGCGGTACACTATCCTACGAGCAGTACTTC.